This TCR beta chain was captured by sequencing in a study of blood T cell repertoires in COVID-19. Study-wide context: Specimens from acute and convalescent COVID-19 originated in the United States, Italy and Spain.

CDR1 is MNHEY and CDR2 is SVGAGI in the germline V gene. V shed 6 bases and J 1 base; nucleotides not matched to a gene: 3. CDR3 size: 15 residues. In the authors' methods: Estimated nucleated cell counts came from reference gene primer amplification. Sequenced by immunoSEQ multiplex PCR; TCRdb stores in-frame clones only, minus some. That table supplies the V and J calls and clone size; D and trimming were determined from the DNA. The sample carries about 230,000 clones, 65% to 90% recorded once. Material for sequencing was peripheral blood. The chain combines TRBV6-5 with TRBJ2-3; 11 bases line up with TRBD2. The sequence came from a woman in her forties or fifties with acute or convalescent COVID-19. Here the CDR3 reads CASRTSGVGTDTQYF. Written as DNA, the CDR3 is TGTGCCAGCAGGACTAGCGGGGTGGGCACAGATACGCAGTATTTT.